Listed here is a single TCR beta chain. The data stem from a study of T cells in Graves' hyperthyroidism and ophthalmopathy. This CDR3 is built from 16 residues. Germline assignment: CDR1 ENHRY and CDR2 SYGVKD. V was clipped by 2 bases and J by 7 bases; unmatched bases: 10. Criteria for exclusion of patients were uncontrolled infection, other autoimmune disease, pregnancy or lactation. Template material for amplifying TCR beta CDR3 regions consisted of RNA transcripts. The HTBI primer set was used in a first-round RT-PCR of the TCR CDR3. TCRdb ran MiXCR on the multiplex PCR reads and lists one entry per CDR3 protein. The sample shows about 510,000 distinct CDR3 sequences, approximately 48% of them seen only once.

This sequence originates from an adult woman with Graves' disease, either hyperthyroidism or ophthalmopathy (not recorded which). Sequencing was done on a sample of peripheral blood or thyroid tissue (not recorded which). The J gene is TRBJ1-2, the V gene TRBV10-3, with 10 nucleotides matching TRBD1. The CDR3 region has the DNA TGTGCCATCAGTGAGCCAAGACAGGGGGCTGTCGGTGGCTACACCTTC. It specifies CAISEPRQGAVGGYTF.